Given below is one T cell receptor (beta chain) in context. No cognate antigen has been identified for it. No much larger clone exists at a distance of one base, and base qualities are not known. Reading the germline V gene gives CDR1 SGDLS and CDR2 YYNGEE. The CDR3, from cysteine to phenylalanine, totals 13 residues. The sequence is cut down to CDR3 DNA, 39 bases in frame from base 1. The V end loses 0 bases and the J end loses 3 bases, and a stretch of 6 bases separates them. The entry originates in a study of T cell clonotyping in hematopoietic cell transplantation listed by TCRdb under 2021. Study-level background: In the study, around 140 blood samples were gathered from 35 consecutive transplant recipients and their related donors. Patient recruitment ran from 2015 to January 2017, and follow-up continued until late 2020 or death. Points the paper makes about the study in general: Only a small fraction of recipient repertoires overlapped donor repertoires, with over 95% appearing de novo at the given depth. After transplant, TCR diversity in recipients dropped, and pathologically expanded clonotypes increased progressively from day 30 to day 180. Inverse Simpson Index values from donors and from recipients before transplant predicted broader TCR repertoire diversity after transplant. The sample size was limited, and CD4 and CD8 repertoire contributions could not be separated because cells were not sorted.

With the immunoSEQ assay, which is a bias-controlled multiplex PCR relying on V- and J-specific primers, TCR beta CDR3 regions were amplified from genomic DNA. In a second PCR step, the CDR3 amplicons were tagged with a proprietary barcode plus Illumina adapter sequences. CDR3 libraries were sequenced on an Illumina MiSeq instrument. The authors' analysis ran thus. Export and quality control were performed with immunoSEQ Analyzer 3.0, and downstream analyses were performed with R Bioconductor and Immunarch. Only productive rearrangements within the normalized downsampled data set were used in the calculation of repertoire metrics. In the normalized cohort, a clonotype counted as pathologically expanded if the clonotype was larger than 5 templates. The Inverse Simpson Index was used to measure repertoire diversity. To capture all clonotypes, CMV-specificity analyses were performed on the non-normalized data set. TCRdb's version of the immuneACCESS table is confined to in-frame rearrangements and falls short of the full clone set. An unresolved V gene accounts for under half of the shortfall where checked; the remainder is of unknown origin. Clonal size and the V and J genes are those of that table, whereas D and trimming came from the DNA. This sample has around 37,000 clones in its table, and 95% of those were observed once. Under 0.95% of the sample rests with the top ten.

Blood samples for TCR beta sequencing were given by related transplant donors. Using Nuclei Lysis Solution, genomic DNA was extracted from unfractionated peripheral blood mononuclear cells that were either fresh or cryopreserved. Recombination joined TRBV9 with TRBJ1-1, and TRBD1 may be the D gene, going by 5 matching bases. Sequencing was carried out using peripheral blood mononuclear cells. The sequence came from a young man in good health. Some clones in this sample may be carry-over from other donors' samples. The sequenced DNA: TGTGCCAGCAGCGTAGAAGGGGACACTGAAGCTTTCTTT. This gives the protein CASSVEGDTEAFF.